One and the same sample provided the 22 T cell receptor beta chains below, sequenced in a study of T cells in tumors after PD-1 blockade. Libraries were prepared by immunoSEQ multiplex PCR; TCRdb keeps only in-frame clonotypes and omits some of them. This sample has around 19,000 clones, with around four fifths found just once. The specimen comprised PBMCs, sampled before anti-PD-1 treatment. These receptors all come from a human donor with basal cell carcinoma.

The V and J genes are TRBV30 and TRBJ2-1, with D hard to call. Per germline, CDR1 GTSNPN and CDR2 SVGIG (reference sequence). The CDR3 sequence is 11 residues long. Trimming shortened V by 0 bases and J by 8 bases, and 5 bases separated the two germline ends. CDR3 coding DNA: TGTGCCTGGAGTGTATCTCATGAGCAGTTCTTC. It codes for CAWSVSHEQFF. The full variable domain, rest sourced from reference TRBV30 and TRBJ2-1, is SQTIHQWPATLVQPVGSPLSLECTVEGTSNPNLYWYRQAAGRGLQLLFYSVGIGQISSEVPQNLSASRPQDRQFILSSKKLLLSDSGFYLCAWSVSHEQFFGPGTRLTVL.

The chain has TRBV3-1 (or the pseudogene TRBV3-2) and TRBJ2-1; TRBD2 matches 10 bases. This CDR3 has 19 residues. Germline lookup yields CDR1 LGHDT and CDR2 YNNKEL (reference sequence). The ends lost 4 bases at V and 12 bases at J; junction bases unmatched: 24. The CDR3 DNA follows: TGTGCCAGCAGCCCCGAGACTCCGGGACTAGCGTTATACAATGAAGGGCAGTTCTTC. Translating it yields CASSPETPGLALYNEGQFF.

The rearrangement links TRBV7-5 to TRBJ2-1. TRBV7-5 is marked as a pseudogene. The CDR3 runs 13 residues. This CDR3 reads CVRSLPGDNEQFF. CDR3 sequence (DNA): TGTGTCAGAAGCTTACCTGGGGACAATGAGCAGTTCTTC.

The rearrangement uses TRBV18 and TRBJ2-5; tentatively, D is TRBD2 (5 bases). CDR3 length equals 19 residues. V was cut by 3 bases and J by 5 bases, with 28 bases left in between. Germline CDR1 KGHSH, CDR2 LQKENI. CDR3 in amino acids: CASSPGAGITPLRSETQYF. CDR3 nucleotides: TGTGCCAGCTCACCCGGAGCCGGGATCACCCCTCTCAGGTCGGAGACCCAGTACTTC.

V is TRBV4-1 and J is TRBJ1-3, with a tentative D call TRBD1 (6 bases). The V end lost 11 bases, the J end lost 1 base, and 9 bases lay between the germline ends. The CDR3 is made up of 12 amino acids. CDR1 and CDR2 from the germline V gene are MGHRA and YSYEKL. CDR3 amino acids: CASGESGNTIYF. CDR3 DNA: TGCGCCTCAGGGGAATCTGGAAACACCATATATTTT.

This chain links TRBV19 with TRBJ2-1; TRBD1 is a possible D gene (5 bases). The length of the CDR3 is 13 residues. With 3 bases removed from V and 9 bases from J, the gap between germline ends came to 12 bases. Germline assignment: CDR1 LNHDA and CDR2 SQIVND (reference sequence). CDR3 DNA sequence: TGTGCCAGTAGTATGGTCCAGGGTTTTGAGCAGTTCTTC. Translated, it gives CASSMVQGFEQFF.

The chain employs TRBV6-5 and TRBJ2-7; 7 bases map to TRBD1. CDR1 is MNHEY, CDR2 SVGAGI, per germline. The V and J ends lost 7 bases and 4 bases, in that order; junction bases with no gene match: 4. The CDR3 spans 12 residues. CDR3 in amino acids: CASKPTGYEQYF. The CDR3 DNA reads as TGTGCCAGCAAGCCGACAGGGTACGAGCAGTACTTC.

The rearrangement links TRBV3-1 (or the pseudogene TRBV3-2) to TRBJ2-3; D unresolved. Germline-derived CDR1 and CDR2 are LGHDT and YNNKEL (reference sequence). The CDR3 length is 13 residues. V was clipped by 0 bases and J by 6 bases, with 7 bases between them. The CDR3: CASSQDSGDTQYF. DNA for the CDR3: TGTGCCAGCAGCCAAGATTCCGGGGATACGCAGTATTTT.

This chain links TRBV28 with TRBJ2-1; D remains unclear. This CDR3 is 11 amino acids long. The germline V and J ends were trimmed by 3 bases and 13 bases, with 10 bases remaining between them. Germline V gives CDR1 MDHEN, CDR2 SYDVKM. The CDR3 DNA follows: TGTGCCAGCAGTTTCTCTCGAGGTCAGTTCTTC. Translation gives CASSFSRGQFF. The full variable domain, in which reference TRBV28 and TRBJ2-1 provide the parts outside the CDR3, is DVKVTQSSRYLVKRTGEKVFLECVQDMDHENMFWYRQDPGLGLRLIYFSYDVKMKEKGDIPEGYSVSREKKERFSLILESASTNQTSMYLCASSFSRGQFFGPGTRLTVL.

The V call is TRBV2, the J call TRBJ2-1, with D perhaps TRBD2 (7 bases). CDR1 and CDR2 (germline): SNHLY, FYNNEI. The CDR3 sequence is 19 residues long. The CDR3: CPRCEGGAGAGSSYNEQFF. CDR3 DNA sequence: TGTCCCCGCTGTGAGGGGGGGGCGGGGGCGGGGAGCTCCTACAATGAGCAGTTCTTC. Combining the CDR3 with reference TRBV2 and TRBJ2-1 gives the whole variable domain EPEVTQTPSHQVTQMGQEVILRCVPISNHLYFYWYRQILGQKVEFLVSFYNNEISEKSEIFDDQFSVERPDGSNFTLKIRSTKLEDSAMYFCPRCEGGAGAGSSYNEQFFGPGTRLTVL.

The rearrangement uses TRBV7-9 and TRBJ2-6, with 7 bases identical to TRBD1. Trimming at V came to 6 bases and at J to 4 bases, leaving 3 bases not matched to a gene. Germline V lookup: CDR1 SEHNR, CDR2 FQNEAQ (reference sequence). This CDR3 region has 14 residues. The chain's CDR3 is CASRPGQGANVLTF. CDR3 in DNA: TGTGCCAGCAGGCCGGGACAGGGGGCCAACGTCCTGACTTTC. Using reference TRBV7-9 and TRBJ2-6 for the parts outside the CDR3, the full variable domain is DTGVSQNPRHKITKRGQNVTFRCDPISEHNRLYWYRQTLGQGPEFLTYFQNEAQLEKSRLLSDRFSAERPKGSFSTLEIQRTEQGDSAMYLCASRPGQGANVLTFGAGSRLTVL.

The chain links TRBV20-1 to TRBJ1-1, with a tentative D call TRBD1 (6 bases). V lost 3 bases to trimming and J lost 2 bases, with 16 bases between them. The length of the CDR3 is 15 residues. Germline CDR1 reads DFQATT; CDR2 reads SNEGSKA (reference sequence). CDR3 sequence (DNA): TGCAGTGCTAGTCCGGGGGCAGGGGCAAACACTGAAGCTTTCTTT. Its translation: CSASPGAGANTEAFF.

V and J are TRBV5-6 and TRBJ2-7, with 8 positions matching TRBD1. CDR3 length: 17 residues. CDR1 SGHDT and CDR2 YYEEEE come from the germline V gene. V shed 2 bases, J shed 0 bases, and the junction held 10 bases outside the gene matches. The CDR3 reads CASSFEQGVPSSYEQYF. The CDR3 DNA is TGTGCCAGCAGCTTCGAACAGGGGGTTCCCTCCTCCTACGAGCAGTACTTC. Using reference TRBV5-6 and TRBJ2-7 for the parts outside the CDR3, the full variable domain is DAGVTQSPTHLIKTRGQQVTLRCSPKSGHDTVSWYQQALGQGPQFIFQYYEEEERQRGNFPDRFSGHQFPNYSSELNVNALLLGDSALYLCASSFEQGVPSSYEQYFGPGTRLTVT.

The gene calls are TRBV7-9 and TRBJ1-2; 8 bases align to TRBD1. The V and J ends lost 5 bases and 4 bases, in that order; junction bases with no gene match: 6. Per germline, CDR1 SEHNR and CDR2 FQNEAQ (reference sequence). This CDR3 has 14 amino acids. The CDR3 reads CASSPTGVGYGYTF. CDR3 sequence (DNA): TGTGCCAGCAGCCCGACAGGGGTCGGCTATGGCTACACCTTC.

The chain uses TRBV18 and TRBJ2-7, with 8 bases matching TRBD1. V shed 2 bases and J 5 bases; nucleotides not matched to a gene: 8. The length of the CDR3 is 15 residues. Per germline, CDR1 KGHSH and CDR2 LQKENI. The DNA of the CDR3 is TGTGCCAGCTCACCAAATAGCGGACAGGGTAACGAGCAGTACTTC. This codes for CASSPNSGQGNEQYF.

This chain connects TRBV3-1 (or the pseudogene TRBV3-2) to TRBJ2-1; possible D gene TRBD1, 6 bases. CDR1 is LGHDT, CDR2 YNNKEL, per germline (reference sequence). V was cut by 4 bases and J by 9 bases, with 10 bases left in between. CDR3 length: 12 residues. The CDR3 is CASSPGGGEQFF. For the CDR3, the DNA is TGTGCCAGCAGCCCTGGGGGCGGTGAGCAGTTCTTC.

This chain joins TRBV19 and TRBJ1-1; D not certain. The CDR3 length is 11 residues. V was clipped by 7 bases and J by 1 base, with 4 bases between them. In germline, CDR1 is LNHDA, CDR2 SQIVND (reference sequence). The CDR3 DNA sequence: TGTGCCAGTAAGGAGAACACTGAAGCTTTCTTT. It translates to CASKENTEAFF.

J is TRBJ2-2 and V is TRBV12-3 or TRBV12-4, with 7 bases identical to TRBD2. V trimming: 2 bases; J trimming: 8 bases; junction bases outside the gene matches: 2. There are 13 residues in the CDR3. CDR3 nucleotide sequence: TGTGCCAGCAGTTTACGGCGGGAGGGGGAGCTGTTTTTT. This translates into CASSLRREGELFF.

In its sample, this clone was seen a few times. The chain links TRBV2 to TRBJ1-2; D perhaps matches TRBD1 (5 bases). V lost 6 bases and J lost 6, with 14 bases in between. This CDR3 spans 13 amino acids. Germline V gene lookup returns CDR1 SNHLY and CDR2 FYNNEI. The CDR3 DNA is TGTGCCAGCAGCGCAAGGGGCTCAAATGGCTACACCTTC. This gives the protein CASSARGSNGYTF.

The chain couples TRBV6-2 or TRBV6-3 to TRBJ1-1; tentative D call: TRBD1 (5 bases). From germline, CDR1 is MNHEY and CDR2 SVGEGT. This CDR3 is built from 14 residues. Trimming removed 6 bases from V and 5 bases from J, with 16 bases in between. CDR3 region: CASSLRGGRTEAFF. The CDR3 coding sequence is TGTGCCAGCAGCTTACGTGGGGGGAGGACTGAAGCTTTCTTT.

J is TRBJ2-2 and V is TRBV9; 10 bases map to TRBD2. The germline V gene encodes CDR1 SGDLS and CDR2 YYNGEE. The trim removed 0 bases at V and 6 bases at J, leaving 5 bases unmatched. The CDR3 is 16 residues long. CDR3: CASSVVTSGVAGELFF. In DNA, the CDR3 is TGTGCCAGCAGCGTAGTCACTAGCGGGGTCGCCGGGGAGCTGTTTTTT.

The chain is built from TRBV7-2 and TRBJ2-3, with D maybe TRBD2 (5 bases). The V end lost 4 bases, the J end lost 8 bases, and 19 bases lay between the germline ends. Germline V lookup: CDR1 SGHTA, CDR2 FQGNSA. This CDR3 comprises 15 residues. The CDR3 nucleotides read TGTGCCAGCAGCTCGGTAGTGAAAGCTCGGGGTACGCAGTATTTT. Translation gives CASSSVVKARGTQYF.